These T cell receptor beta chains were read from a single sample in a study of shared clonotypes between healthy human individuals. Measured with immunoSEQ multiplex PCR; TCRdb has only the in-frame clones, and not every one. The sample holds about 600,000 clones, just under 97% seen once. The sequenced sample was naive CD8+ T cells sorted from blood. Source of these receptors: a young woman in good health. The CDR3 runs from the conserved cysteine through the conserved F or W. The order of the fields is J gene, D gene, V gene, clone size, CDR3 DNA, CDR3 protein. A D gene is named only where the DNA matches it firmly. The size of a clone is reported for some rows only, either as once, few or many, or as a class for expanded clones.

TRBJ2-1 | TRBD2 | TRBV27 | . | TGTGCCAGCAGTTTATCTTGGACTAGCGGGTACAATGAGCAGTTCTTC | CASSLSWTSGYNEQFF
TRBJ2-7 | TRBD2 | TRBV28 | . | TGTGCCAGCAGTTTCCAGCGGGAGGGACCCTACGAGCAGTACTTC | CASSFQREGPYEQYF
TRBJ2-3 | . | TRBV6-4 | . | TGTGCCAGCAGTGACACCCCAGTGGGGACTAGCACAGATACGCAGTATTTT | CASSDTPVGTSTDTQYF
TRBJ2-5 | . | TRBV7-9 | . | TGTGCCAGCAGCTGGGCAGCGGAGGAGACCCAGTACTTC | CASSWAAEETQYF
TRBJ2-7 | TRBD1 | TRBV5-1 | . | TGCGCCAGCAGCTTGGGGGTGGACAGGAGCTCCTACGAGCAGTACTTC | CASSLGVDRSSYEQYF
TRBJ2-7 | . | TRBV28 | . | TGTGCCACCCGTGGACTGACCGGTTACGAGCAGTACTTC | CATRGLTGYEQYF
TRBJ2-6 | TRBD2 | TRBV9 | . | TGTGCCAGCAGCGAACTAGCGGGAGGGCCAAGTGGGGCCAACGTCCTGACTTTC | CASSELAGGPSGANVLTF
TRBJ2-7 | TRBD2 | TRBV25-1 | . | TGTGCCAGCAGTGTTGCGGGAGACTACGAGCAGTACTTC | CASSVAGDYEQYF
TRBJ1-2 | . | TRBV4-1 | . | TGCGCCAGCAGCCAGCGGCAGAACATCTATGGCTACACCTTC | CASSQRQNIYGYTF
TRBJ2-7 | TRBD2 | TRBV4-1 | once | TGCGCCAGCAGCCAAGATCTAGCGGGAGGGCCTACCTTCTACGAGCAGTACTTC | CASSQDLAGGPTFYEQYF
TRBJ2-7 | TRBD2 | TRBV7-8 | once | TGTGCCAGCAGCTCGATGACTAGCGGGAGGGACGAGCAGTACTTC | CASSSMTSGRDEQYF
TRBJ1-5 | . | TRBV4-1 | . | TGCGCCAGCAGCCTTACGGGGTCAACTAATCAGCCCCAGCATTTT | CASSLTGSTNQPQHF
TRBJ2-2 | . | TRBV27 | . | TGTGCCAGCAGTTTATTCCCGACGAACACCGGGGAGCTGTTTTTT | CASSLFPTNTGELFF
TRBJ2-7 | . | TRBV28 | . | TGTGCCAGCAGTTCCAGTAGTGACCCCCCCTACGAGCAGTACTTC | CASSSSSDPPYEQYF
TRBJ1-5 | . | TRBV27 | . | TGTGCCAGCAGCCAAGGAACGTCAAGCAATCAGCCCCAGCATTTT | CASSQGTSSNQPQHF
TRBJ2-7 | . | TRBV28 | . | TGTGCCAGCAAAGGTGGTGTCTCGATCGTCCACGAGCAGTACTTC | CASKGGVSIVHEQYF
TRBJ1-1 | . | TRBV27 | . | TGTGCCAGCAGTCCTACAATGAACACTGAAGCTTTCTTT | CASSPTMNTEAFF